This TCR beta chain was retrieved from a study of vaccination and CD4 T cells after COVID-19. Study conclusions and caveats: Vaccine-specific clones in convalescent patients were spike mono-reactive in 304 of 307 cases.

The germline V gene has CDR1 DFQATT and CDR2 SNEGSKA (reference sequence). Trimming at V came to 2 bases and at J to 5 bases, leaving 8 bases not matched to a gene. The CDR3 is 16 residues long. Treatment specified: roughly ten-day PBMC culture with coronavirus spike peptide pools or control peptides (ViraFEST assay). In its sample, this clonotype was seen a few times. The antigen is not known. Cultured CD4+ T cells had their DNA profiled by the Oncomine TCR Beta short-read assay. Each CDR3 protein is one row after TCRdb ran MiXCR on the PCR reads. The repertoire consists of over 10,000 distinct CDR3 sequences, with 61% occurring once and the leading ten covering roughly an eighth.

The origin of this receptor is a human donor who had recovered from COVID-19. V and J are TRBV20-1 and TRBJ2-1; 11 bases align to TRBD2. The sample comprised CD4+ T cells from blood, cultured in vitro. The CDR3 protein is CSARSRLAGSHNEQFF. DNA for the CDR3: TGCAGTGCTAGATCCCGACTAGCGGGGTCCCACAATGAGCAGTTCTTC.